These 7 T cell receptor beta chains share one sample of origin, sequenced in a study of shared clonotypes between healthy human individuals. Clones were sequenced by immunoSEQ multiplex PCR, and TCRdb holds only the in-frame ones, with some missing. The table records approximately 980,000 clones, approximately 80% of them present only once. The specimen sequenced was memory CD4+ T cells sorted from blood. The subset here: CD45RA-negative fraction. Receptors originate from a man between 18 and 35 years old in good health.

This chain joins TRBV11-2 and TRBJ2-7; no definite D call. V lost 3 bases to trimming and J lost 2 bases, with 8 bases between them. From germline, CDR1 is SGHAT and CDR2 FQNNGV. The CDR3 has 13 residues. The CDR3, as DNA: TGTGCCAGCAGCTTTGGCAGGACCTACGAGCAGTACTTC. Translation gives CASSFGRTYEQYF.

This chain connects TRBV6-6 to TRBJ2-5; D uncertain. This CDR3 has 13 residues. Germline loops: CDR1 MNHNY, CDR2 SVGAGI (reference sequence). Trimming left V 7 bases short and J 2 bases short, with 11 bases between. The CDR3 bases are TGTGCCAGCAATGGACGCCAACAAGAGACCCAGTACTTC. This gives the protein CASNGRQQETQYF.

This sequence joins TRBV6-5 and TRBJ1-5; D might be TRBD1 (5 bases). The germline V gene has CDR1 MNHEY and CDR2 SVGAGI. The CDR3 contains 15 residues. Deletions cut 6 bases from V and 2 bases from J, with 14 bases between. The CDR3 spells CASSSPGRGNQPQHF. The CDR3 region has the DNA TGTGCCAGCAGCTCTCCAGGGAGGGGCAATCAGCCCCAGCATTTT.

In its sample, this clone was seen a few times. This chain uses TRBV19 with TRBJ1-5; TRBD1 is a possible D gene (5 bases). Per the germline V gene, CDR1 is LNHDA and CDR2 is SQIVND (reference sequence). Trimming stripped 8 bases from V and 7 bases from J, with 15 bases between. CDR3 length: 13 residues. The CDR3 here is CASGFGTAQPQHF. CDR3 DNA sequence: TGTGCCAGTGGGTTCGGGACCGCCCAGCCCCAGCATTTT.

This sequence joins TRBV6-5 and TRBJ1-1; D gene uncertain. The CDR3 is made up of 13 amino acids. Trimming shortened V by 6 bases and J by 10 bases, and 18 bases separated the two germline ends. Looked up from germline, CDR1 is MNHEY and CDR2 is SVGAGI. The CDR3 DNA follows: TGTGCCAGCAGCGGTGCCTTTACGGCTGCAGCTTTCTTT. Translating it yields CASSGAFTAAAFF.

The chain links TRBV5-1 to TRBJ2-7; D is undetermined. V lost 5 bases and J lost 1, with 16 bases in between. The germline gives CDR1 SGHRS, CDR2 YFSETQ. CDR3 length: 15 amino acids. The CDR3 protein is CASRNRAGVSYEQYF. CDR3 nucleotides: TGCGCCAGCAGGAACCGGGCAGGTGTATCCTACGAGCAGTACTTC.

This chain uses TRBV28 with TRBJ1-4; D unresolved. CDR3 size: 13 residues. V was shortened by 10 bases and J by 6 bases, with 15 bases between the two germline ends. The germline V gene encodes CDR1 MDHEN and CDR2 SYDVKM. The CDR3 protein is CATIPAPDEKLFF. CDR3 DNA sequence: TGTGCCACCATTCCGGCCCCGGATGAAAAACTGTTTTTT.